One and the same sample provided the 26 T cell receptor beta chains below, sequenced in a study of shared clonotypes between healthy human individuals. Measured with immunoSEQ multiplex PCR; TCRdb has only the in-frame clones, and not every one. The table records 450,000 to 500,000 clones, roughly 85% of them present only once. Sequencing used PBMCs. These receptors originate from a woman aged 40 to 50 in good health. Some clones in this sample may be carry-over from other donors' samples.

The rearrangement uses TRBV10-3 and TRBJ2-3; D unresolved. The germline V gene has CDR1 ENHRY and CDR2 SYGVKD. The CDR3 loop spans 15 amino acids. Trimming pared 4 bases from V and 0 bases from J, leaving 11 bases between. CDR3 region: CAISGAASSTDTQYF. The CDR3 DNA reads TGTGCCATCAGTGGTGCAGCCTCTAGCACAGATACGCAGTATTTT.

This clone was picked up a small number of times. The V and J genes are TRBV7-8 and TRBJ1-4; D gene ambiguous. The CDR3 extends over 16 amino acids. The V and J ends lost 0 bases and 6 bases respectively, with 14 bases between them. Looked up from germline, CDR1 is SGHVS and CDR2 is FQNEAQ. This CDR3 reads CASSLAPGLGDEKLFF. In DNA form, the CDR3 reads TGTGCCAGCAGCTTAGCACCGGGCCTCGGGGATGAAAAACTGTTTTTT. Drawing the rest from reference TRBV7-8 and TRBJ1-4, the complete variable domain is GAGVSQSPRYKVAKRGQDVALRCDPISGHVSLFWYQQALGQGPEFLTYFQNEAQLDKSGLPSDRFFAERPEGSVSTLKIQRTQQEDSAVYLCASSLAPGLGDEKLFFGSGTQLSVL.

The chain joins TRBV27 to TRBJ1-4; the D is unclear. This CDR3 contains 15 residues. Germline V gene data show CDR1 as MNHEY and CDR2 as SMNVEV (reference sequence). Deletions cut 0 bases from V and 7 bases from J, with 12 bases between. The chain's CDR3 is CASSLSRYEGEKLFF. CDR3 nucleotides: TGTGCCAGCAGTTTATCCCGGTATGAGGGTGAAAAACTGTTTTTT. The whole variable domain, remainder taken from reference TRBV27 and TRBJ1-4, is EAQVTQNPRYLITVTGKKLTVTCSQNMNHEYMSWYRQDPGLGLRQIYYSMNVEVTDKGDVPEGYKVSRKEKRNFPLILESPSPNQTSLYFCASSLSRYEGEKLFFGSGTQLSVL.

The CDR3 DNA is TGTGCCTGGAACGGCGGCGGGAGGGCCTTCTCCAATGAGCAGTTCTTC. It is translated as CAWNGGGRAFSNEQFF. The genes are TRBV30 and TRBJ2-1, with 9 bases identical to TRBD2. The germline CDR1 and CDR2 sequences are GTSNPN and SVGIG (reference sequence). V lost 4 bases, J lost 6 bases, and 13 bases stayed unmatched. The CDR3 consists of 16 residues.

This chain links TRBV11-2 with TRBJ1-1, with D uncertain. The germline V and J ends were trimmed by 5 bases and 0 bases, with 10 bases remaining between them. The CDR3 spans 14 residues. CDR1 is SGHAT and CDR2 is FQNNGV in the germline V gene. CDR3 coding DNA: TGTGCCAGCAGCCAAGGAGCGGTGAACACTGAAGCTTTCTTT. It is translated as CASSQGAVNTEAFF. Together with reference TRBV11-2 and TRBJ1-1, the CDR3 gives the full variable domain: EAGVAQSPRYKIIEKRQSVAFWCNPISGHATLYWYQQILGQGPKLLIQFQNNGVVDDSQLPKDRFSAERLKGVDSTLKIQPAKLEDSAVYLCASSQGAVNTEAFFGQGTRLTVV.

In regard to this clone: At the DNA level, this CDR3 is encoded by other sequences in the same sample as well. J is TRBJ1-4 and V is TRBV29-1; D unclear. The V end lost 4 bases, the J end lost 0 bases, and 3 bases lay between the germline ends. Germline values: CDR1 SQVTM, CDR2 ANQGSEA. The CDR3 is 12 amino acids. The CDR3, as DNA: TGCAGCGTTGGTGCAACTAATGAAAAACTGTTTTTT. As protein: CSVGATNEKLFF.

This rearrangement joins TRBV30 to TRBJ2-2; the match to TRBD1 covers 8 bases. This CDR3 spans 13 amino acids. Trimming removed 1 base from V and 6 bases from J; junction bases left unmatched: 1. The V gene's germline CDR1 is GTSNPN and CDR2 SVGIG (reference sequence). In DNA, the CDR3 is TGTGCCTGGAGTGGGACAGGGTCCGGGGAGCTGTTTTTT. Protein sequence: CAWSGTGSGELFF.

This chain joins TRBV7-2 and TRBJ2-3; TRBD2 is a possible D gene (6 bases). The length of the CDR3 is 12 residues. Germline CDR1 SGHTA, CDR2 FQGNSA. Trimming shortened V by 3 bases and J by 7 bases, and 8 bases separated the two germline ends. The CDR3 DNA reads TGTGCCAGCAGCTTGGACTACTATACGCAGTATTTT. It is translated as CASSLDYYTQYF.

The genes are TRBV9 and TRBJ1-1; no clear D. Trimming removed 0 bases from V and 0 bases from J, with 9 bases in between. CDR1 is SGDLS, CDR2 YYNGEE, per germline. The CDR3 spans 15 residues. This chain's CDR3 is CASSVGSEMNTEAFF. In DNA form, the CDR3 reads TGTGCCAGCAGCGTAGGTTCAGAGATGAACACTGAAGCTTTCTTT.

The chain carries TRBV5-1 and TRBJ2-1; TRBD2 might be the D (5 bases). Germline V gives CDR1 SGHRS, CDR2 YFSETQ. The CDR3 is 17 amino acids. The V and J ends lost 3 bases and 6 bases respectively, with 22 bases between them. The CDR3 coding sequence is TGCGCCAGCAGCTGGACGCTTGGGGTCGGAGGAGGCAATGAGCAGTTCTTC. Amino acid sequence: CASSWTLGVGGGNEQFF.

The chain employs TRBV5-1 and TRBJ2-5; D possibly corresponds to TRBD1 (8 bases). The CDR3 extends over 15 amino acids. Trimming took off 8 bases at V and 0 bases at J, with 17 bases between the two ends. Germline lookup yields CDR1 SGHRS and CDR2 YFSETQ. The chain's CDR3 is CASATQGGYQETQYF. CDR3 in DNA: TGCGCCAGTGCCACACAGGGGGGGTACCAAGAGACCCAGTACTTC.

The gene calls are TRBV5-1 and TRBJ2-7, with TRBD2 matching 8 bases. This CDR3 is 16 amino acids long. V lost 2 bases, J lost 5 bases, and 12 bases stayed unmatched. Germline V gene sequence: CDR1 SGHRS, CDR2 YFSETQ. The CDR3 sequence is CASSLTPAGVGDEQYF. CDR3 DNA sequence: TGCGCCAGCAGCTTAACCCCAGCGGGAGTCGGCGACGAGCAGTACTTC.

The chain recombines TRBV7-2 with TRBJ1-2; 7 bases match TRBD1. Germline values: CDR1 SGHTA, CDR2 FQGNSA. The CDR3 is made up of 14 amino acids. J was trimmed by 4 bases and V by 5 bases; bases with no gene match: 7. The CDR3 loop reads CASSRPWTGYGYTF. Here the CDR3 DNA reads TGTGCCAGCAGCCGACCGTGGACAGGCTATGGCTACACCTTC.

This clone has a handful of counts. The DNA of the CDR3 is TGTGCCAGTAGTGTTACTCTGGGCAATGAGCAGTTCTTC. Translated: CASSVTLGNEQFF. This chain links TRBV19 with TRBJ2-1; D is ambiguous. CDR1 is LNHDA and CDR2 is SQIVND in the germline V gene (reference sequence). V lost 5 bases and J lost 6, with 11 bases in between. This CDR3 region has 13 residues.

This chain uses TRBV6-5 with TRBJ2-5; TRBD2 aligns across 7 bases. CDR1 MNHEY and CDR2 SVGAGI come from the germline V gene. The CDR3 runs 15 residues. V shed 0 bases, J shed 5 bases, and the junction held 6 bases outside the gene matches. CDR3 DNA sequence: TGTGCCAGCAGTTACTCCGCCTCAGCGGGGGAGACCCAGTACTTC. Encoded protein: CASSYSASAGETQYF.

The V call is TRBV28, the J call TRBJ2-1; no firm D call. The V gene's germline CDR1 is MDHEN and CDR2 SYDVKM. This CDR3 spans 14 amino acids. The V end lost 6 bases, the J end lost 0 bases, and 9 bases lay between the germline ends. As DNA, the CDR3 is TGTGCCAGCAGGTCTCCGAGCTCCTACAATGAGCAGTTCTTC. This translates into CASRSPSSYNEQFF.

This chain connects TRBV6-5 to TRBJ1-3; D is unresolved. Germline CDR1 and CDR2: MNHEY and SVGAGI. The CDR3 runs to 15 residues. V gave up 0 bases and J gave up 2 bases, with 8 bases separating them. The CDR3 region has the DNA TGTGCCAGCAGTTACTCCGGGGATGCTGGAAACACCATATATTTT. It yields the protein CASSYSGDAGNTIYF.

This clone was counted once. The chain joins TRBV19 to TRBJ2-7; TRBD1 aligns across 8 bases. Unmatched junction bases numbered 3, after V lost 2 bases and J lost 3 bases. The CDR3 is 14 residues long. In germline, CDR1 is LNHDA, CDR2 SQIVND (reference sequence). This chain's CDR3 is CASSIQDRGYEQYF. The CDR3 DNA reads TGTGCCAGTAGTATACAAGACAGGGGCTACGAGCAGTACTTC.

The V and J genes are TRBV27 and TRBJ2-1; 13 bases map to TRBD2. Germline V gene sequence: CDR1 MNHEY, CDR2 SMNVEV (reference sequence). The CDR3 totals 17 residues. The trim removed 0 bases at V and 8 bases at J, leaving 7 bases unmatched. The CDR3 DNA is TGTGCCAGCAGTTTATCCCTACTAGCGGGAGGGCCGGATGAGCAGTTCTTC. This gives the protein CASSLSLLAGGPDEQFF.

This clone was seen ten or more times. This chain joins TRBV5-6 and TRBJ2-7; D is possibly TRBD1 or TRBD2 (5 bases each). Trimming took 4 bases from V and 2 from J, leaving 13 bases between them. Germline values: CDR1 SGHDT, CDR2 YYEEEE. CDR3 length: 14 amino acids. The CDR3 DNA follows: TGTGCCAGCAGCGGGGACCCGACTGCCTACGAGCAGTACTTC. This gives the protein CASSGDPTAYEQYF. The full variable domain, rest sourced from reference TRBV5-6 and TRBJ2-7, is DAGVTQSPTHLIKTRGQQVTLRCSPKSGHDTVSWYQQALGQGPQFIFQYYEEEERQRGNFPDRFSGHQFPNYSSELNVNALLLGDSALYLCASSGDPTAYEQYFGPGTRLTVT.

The chain recombines TRBV4-3 with TRBJ1-4; possible D gene TRBD1, 5 bases. Trimming pared 4 bases from V and 0 bases from J, leaving 12 bases between. Looked up from germline, CDR1 is LGHNA and CDR2 is YSLEER. The CDR3 spans 16 residues. The CDR3 nucleotides read TGCGCCAGCAGCCGCGGGGCGGGAGCAACTAATGAAAAACTGTTTTTT. Protein product: CASSRGAGATNEKLFF.

The chain joins TRBV2 to TRBJ1-5, with no clear D. Trimming pared 5 bases from V and 8 bases from J, leaving 10 bases between. This CDR3 comprises 12 residues. The germline V gene encodes CDR1 SNHLY and CDR2 FYNNEI. Here the CDR3 DNA reads TGTGCCAGCAGTCCCACCGATGAGCCCCAGCATTTT. It specifies CASSPTDEPQHF. The full variable domain, its missing parts supplied by reference TRBV2 and TRBJ1-5, is EPEVTQTPSHQVTQMGQEVILRCVPISNHLYFYWYRQILGQKVEFLVSFYNNEISEKSEIFDDQFSVERPDGSNFTLKIRSTKLEDSAMYFCASSPTDEPQHFGDGTRLSIL.

The V call is TRBV6-6, the J call TRBJ2-5; D perhaps matches TRBD2 (5 bases). The germline V gene encodes CDR1 MNHNY and CDR2 SVGAGI (reference sequence). CDR3 length equals 16 residues. V was pared by 2 bases and J by 2 bases, with 15 bases between. The CDR3 region has the DNA TGTGCCAGCAGTTACGGCCCAGCGGCGAGACAAGAGACCCAGTACTTC. Translated: CASSYGPAARQETQYF.

A note on this clone: Sequence at one end of the junction differs from germline and may be a read error. The genes are TRBV6-5 and TRBJ2-7, with TRBD2 as a possible D gene (6 bases). The length of the CDR3 is 15 residues. Germline CDR1 and CDR2: MNHEY and SVGAGI. The CDR3 region has the DNA TGTGCCAGCAGGTATGACACTACGTCGGGACTGGCCTTATCCTTC. Its protein product is CASRYDTTSGLALSF.

This clone was counted many times. V is TRBV2 and J is TRBJ2-7; tentatively, D is TRBD1 (5 bases). This CDR3 contains 13 residues. Per the germline V gene, CDR1 is SNHLY and CDR2 is FYNNEI. V was cut by 10 bases and J by 0 bases, with 13 bases left in between. CDR3 residues: CATSTVFSYEQYF. The CDR3, as DNA: TGTGCCACCTCGACAGTGTTCTCCTACGAGCAGTACTTC.

This chain connects TRBV5-4 to TRBJ2-3; no clear D gene. Per the germline V gene, CDR1 is SGHNT and CDR2 is YYREEE (reference sequence). This CDR3 has 13 amino acids. V lost 3 bases and J lost 6, with 11 bases in between. The chain's CDR3 is CASSWGTTDTQYF. CDR3 in DNA: TGTGCCAGCAGCTGGGGAACTACCGATACGCAGTATTTT.